The text below deals with one T cell receptor (beta chain). The sample belongs to a study of control samples from healthy donors and cancer patients. Profiling relied on immunoSEQ multiplex PCR, and the TCRdb table lists in-frame clones only, not all of them. The table lists about 190,000 clones, 91% of them singletons. The germline V gene has CDR1 SEHNR and CDR2 FQNEAQ (reference sequence). This CDR3 comprises 16 residues. V shed 0 bases and J shed 0 bases, with 8 bases lying between them. Sequenced sample: blood. The rearrangement links TRBV7-9 to TRBJ2-2; D ambiguous. This clonotype was sampled from a man younger than 40 in good health. In DNA form, the CDR3 reads TGTGCCAGCAGCTTAGCTAGGCATGCGAACACCGGGGAGCTGTTTTTT. As protein: CASSLARHANTGELFF.